This section outlines one TCR beta chain sequence together with its context. Its specificity is unknown. This sample was included in a study of blood T cells in healthy people across ages. Across the study: About one barcoded beta molecule was captured per two T cells (by template switching).

Sample-barcoded 5' priming and a J-beta primer mix drove a second PCR of about 7 to 11 cycles. Each TCR beta cDNA got a 12-nucleotide random molecular identifier. Each sample provided no less than 2.5 million CDR3-containing paired-end reads. TCRdb used MiXCR to reprocess the 5' RACE reads, holding one entry per CDR3 protein. The sample lists about 580,000 distinct CDR3 sequences; 45% to 55% were seen once. Study findings and constraints: In long-lived donors, naive CD4+ cell counts and diversity exceeded those of aged donors.

This CDR3 is built from 18 residues. The sequenced sample consisted of blood. This receptor was taken from a man older than 75 in good health. The chain joins TRBV21-1 to TRBJ1-5; the table's TRBD1 call for D was not verified on the DNA. TRBV21-1 is listed as a pseudogene. The CDR3 reads CASSNGTGGLAGNQPQHF. The CDR3 nucleotides are TGTGCCAGCAGCAACGGGACAGGGGGCCTTGCAGGCAATCAGCCCCAGCATTTT.